The T cell receptor beta chain under discussion was sequenced for a study of PD-L1 blockade in urothelial cancer. Study overall: Researchers looked at the blood 3 weeks (second dose) and 6 weeks after treatment began. Across blood samples, T cells had a median count of approximately 140,000.

The V and J ends lost 3 bases and 4 bases respectively, with 9 bases between them. The length of the CDR3 is 13 residues. The germline gives CDR1 SEHNR, CDR2 FQNEAQ (reference sequence). TCRdb's table, derived via immunoSEQ multiplex PCR, lists solely in-frame clones and lacks some. This table has around 30,000 clones, around 84% appearing once. This clone showed up just a few times. Between 1 and 8 samples per patient were obtained, pretreatment and on-treatment. The V and J genes are TRBV7-9 and TRBJ1-2; D unclear. The source material was PBMCs, sampled around atezolizumab (anti-PD-L1) treatment. The sequence was collected from a man between 60 and 75 years old with urothelial cancer. The CDR3 protein is CASSFDEVYGYTF. CDR3 DNA: TGTGCCAGCAGCTTTGATGAGGTCTATGGCTACACCTTC.